Each of the 17 T cell receptor beta chains below was sequenced from the same sample in a study of blood T cells in healthy people across ages. Combining a sample-barcoded 5' primer with a J-beta primer mix, a second PCR ran for roughly 6 to 11 cycles. TCRdb reanalysed the 5' RACE reads using MiXCR and keeps one entry per CDR3 protein. The sample carries almost 300,000 distinct CDR3 sequences, 25% to 30% recorded once. Material for sequencing was blood. The receptors originated from a woman aged 70 to 79 in good health.

CDR3 sequence: CASSQTGERGNTIYF. The CDR3 DNA reads as TGCGCCAGCAGCCAGACAGGAGAACGTGGAAACACCATATATTTT. The chain links TRBV5-1 to TRBJ1-3; maybe TRBD1 (6 bases). Germline loops: CDR1 SGHRS, CDR2 YFSETQ. CDR3 size: 15 residues. The ends were cut back, 4 bases at V and 3 bases at J, with 14 bases in the middle.

V and J are TRBV12-3 or TRBV12-4 and TRBJ2-1; possibly TRBD2 for D (6 bases). Trimming left V 1 base short and J 4 bases short, with 14 bases between. There are 16 residues in the CDR3. The CDR3 is CASSLDRGGTYNEQFF. The CDR3 region has the DNA TGTGCCAGCAGTTTAGATCGGGGCGGGACGTACAATGAGCAGTTCTTC.

The rearrangement joins TRBV5-1 to TRBJ2-1; D might be TRBD2 (7 bases). The V gene lost 0 bases and the J gene lost 4 bases, with 8 bases spanning the gap. This CDR3 comprises 14 residues. CDR1 SGHRS and CDR2 YFSETQ come from the germline V gene. CDR3 nucleotide sequence: TGCGCCAGCAGCTTGGAGGGGGGGTACAATGAGCAGTTCTTC. It translates to CASSLEGGYNEQFF.

In the case of this clonotype: A read error may be the cause here, since a much bigger clone is one base away. This rearrangement joins TRBV2 to TRBJ1-1, with a weak D call TRBD1 (5 bases). Germline V gene data show CDR1 as SNHLY and CDR2 as FYNNEI. There are 12 residues in the CDR3. Trimming shortened V by 7 bases and J by 7 bases, and 13 bases separated the two germline ends. The DNA for the CDR3 is TGTGCCAGCACAGGGAGTAGGGATGAAGCTTTCTTT. It encodes CASTGSRDEAFF.

The chain has TRBV18 and TRBJ2-1; 9 bases are shared with TRBD1. In germline, CDR1 is KGHSH, CDR2 LQKENI. The CDR3 contains 17 residues. V lost 3 bases to trimming and J lost 2 bases; unmatched junction nucleotides: 8. The CDR3 loop is CASSPPTGTGPYNEQFF. The DNA of the CDR3 is TGTGCCAGCTCACCGCCGACAGGGACAGGGCCCTACAATGAGCAGTTCTTC. The full variable domain, completed using reference TRBV18 and TRBJ2-1, is NAGVMQNPRHLVRRRGQEARLRCSPMKGHSHVYWYRQLPEEGLKFMVYLQKENIIDESGMPKERFSAEFPKEGPSILRIQQVVRGDSAAYFCASSPPTGTGPYNEQFFGPGTRLTVL.

Turning to this clonotype: A read error may account for a junction end that differs from germline. The genes are TRBV5-1 and TRBJ2-3; no firm D call. Germline V gene data show CDR1 as SGHRS and CDR2 as YFSETQ. The CDR3 covers 13 residues. Here the CDR3 DNA reads TGTGCCAGCAGCCGTCTGGGGACAGATACGCAGTATTTT. Protein product: CASSRLGTDTQYF.

The genes are TRBV20-1 and TRBJ1-2; D gene unclear. This CDR3 contains 12 residues. The V gene lost 6 bases and the J gene lost 2 bases, with 10 bases spanning the gap. Germline V gene sequence: CDR1 DFQATT, CDR2 SNEGSKA (reference sequence). This CDR3 is CSAPRTNYGYTF. For the CDR3, the DNA is TGCAGTGCCCCCCGTACCAACTATGGCTACACCTTC.

The chain joins TRBV20-1 to TRBJ2-1; no definite D call. The end of the DNA is better explained by TRBJ2-7, so the J call may be wrong. The CDR3 is made up of 13 amino acids. Germline CDR1 is DFQATT and CDR2 is SNEGSKA (reference sequence). CDR3 coding DNA: TGCAGTGCTAGAGATTCGAACACCTACGAGCAGTACTTC. It translates to CSARDSNTYEQYF.

The chain carries TRBV5-1 and TRBJ1-5; D gene ambiguous. The CDR3 is 16 residues long. Trimming took 0 bases from V and 0 from J, leaving 10 bases between them. CDR1 SGHRS and CDR2 YFSETQ come from the germline V gene. CDR3 nucleotide sequence: TGCGCCAGCAGCTTGGGGGGTGGAGGTAGCAATCAGCCCCAGCATTTT. Residues: CASSLGGGGSNQPQHF.

The rearrangement uses TRBV4-3 and TRBJ2-1; D ambiguous. The CDR3 is made up of 14 amino acids. Trimming removed 0 bases at V and 0 bases at J, with 3 bases between. From germline, CDR1 is LGHNA and CDR2 YSLEER. The CDR3 nucleotides are TGCGCCAGCAGCCAAGAGAGCTCCTACAATGAGCAGTTCTTC. It is translated as CASSQESSYNEQFF.

Comment on this clonotype: Since no conserved phenylalanine or tryptophan closes the CDR3, a read error is the likely cause. This chain connects TRBV29-1 to TRBJ2-4; D is possibly TRBD1 or TRBD2 (5 bases each). The CDR3 loop spans 15 amino acids. CDR1 SQVTM and CDR2 ANQGSEA come from the germline V gene. The CDR3 nucleotides are TGCATCGACCCCGGGACCGACCTAGCCAAAAACATTCAGTACCTC. It encodes CIDPGTDLAKNIQYL.

The chain employs TRBV20-1 and TRBJ2-5; D not certain. V lost 0 bases, J lost 5 bases, and 16 bases lay in between. CDR3 length equals 15 residues. CDR1 and CDR2 from the germline V gene are DFQATT and SNEGSKA (reference sequence). CDR3 region: CSARDLPTRKETQYF. In DNA, the CDR3 is TGCAGTGCTAGAGATCTACCCACTCGAAAGGAGACCCAGTACTTC.

This clonotype was found a few times. This sequence joins TRBV28 and TRBJ2-1; D might be TRBD1 or TRBD2, each matching 5 bases. The V gene's germline CDR1 is MDHEN and CDR2 SYDVKM. The CDR3 length is 15 residues. Trimming removed 3 bases from V and 0 bases from J, with 9 bases in between. The CDR3 is CASSFGTNSYNEQFF. The CDR3 bases are TGTGCCAGCAGTTTCGGGACCAACTCCTACAATGAGCAGTTCTTC.

This clonotype was recorded a few times. J is TRBJ2-5 and V is TRBV7-6; 13 bases match TRBD2. The J call may be mistaken, given a closer DNA end match to TRBJ2-1. CDR3 length: 16 amino acids. CDR1 SGHVS and CDR2 FNYEAQ come from the germline V gene. CDR3 loop: CASSRGLAGPENEQFF. For the CDR3, the DNA is TGTGCCAGCAGCAGGGGACTAGCGGGACCGGAGAATGAGCAGTTCTTC.

This chain's CDR3 is CSARAGTGKRVNTEAFF. DNA for the CDR3: TGCAGTGCTAGAGCGGGGACAGGGAAAAGGGTGAACACTGAAGCTTTCTTT. This chain joins TRBV20-1 and TRBJ1-1, with 9 bases identical to TRBD1. The CDR3 runs to 17 residues. Germline assignment: CDR1 DFQATT and CDR2 SNEGSKA (reference sequence). J lost 0 bases, V lost 1 base, and 9 bases had no gene match.

The rearrangement links TRBV6-1 to TRBJ1-1; unclear D gene. This CDR3 is built from 12 residues. The germline V gene encodes CDR1 MNHNS and CDR2 SASEGT. V lost 1 base, J lost 5 bases, and 5 bases lay in between. This CDR3 reads CASSEVRTEAFF. CDR3 coding DNA: TGTGCCAGCAGTGAAGTGAGGACTGAAGCTTTCTTT.

At least ten counts were recorded for this clonotype. The rearrangement uses TRBV5-1 and TRBJ2-7; possible D gene TRBD2, 6 bases. Trimming shortened V by 2 bases and J by 6 bases, and 9 bases separated the two germline ends. This CDR3 region has 12 residues. The germline CDR1 and CDR2 sequences are SGHRS and YFSETQ. CDR3 sequence (DNA): TGCGCCAGCAGCTTTTCCGGGGGCGAGCAGTACTTC. This sequence encodes CASSFSGGEQYF.